This passage covers 2 T cell receptor beta chains from one sample sequenced in a study of CD8 T cells in ankylosing spondylitis. TCRdb re-called the 5' RACE reads through MiXCR, storing one row per CDR3 protein. This table holds about 130,000 distinct CDR3 sequences, about 7% found once. Sample: blood, either unsorted or a sorted T cell fraction (not recorded which). These receptors came from a female donor with ankylosing spondylitis or in good health (not recorded which).

This chain links TRBV15 with TRBJ2-5, with D possibly TRBD1 on 5 matching bases. This CDR3 is built from 15 residues. Germline V gene lookup returns CDR1 LNHNV and CDR2 YYDKDF (reference sequence). Trimming cost V 3 bases and J 4 bases, with 15 bases left between them. The CDR3 DNA reads TGTGCCACCAGCAGGGGCAGCCTTCAGGGAGAGACCCAGTACTTC. Protein: CATSRGSLQGETQYF. Filled out from reference TRBV15 and TRBJ2-5, the complete variable domain reads DAMVIQNPRYQVTQFGKPVTLSCSQTLNHNVMYWYQQKSSQAPKLLFHYYDKDFNNEADTPDNFQSRRPNTSFCFLDIRSPGLGDTAMYLCATSRGSLQGETQYFGPGTRLLVL.

There are many counts of this clonotype. The chain recombines TRBV20-1 with TRBJ1-1; possibly TRBD1 for D (5 bases). Germline V gives CDR1 DFQATT, CDR2 SNEGSKA (reference sequence). The CDR3 runs 13 residues. V lost 0 bases and J lost 1, with 6 bases in between. The CDR3 bases are TGCAGTGCTAGAGATAGGGGGAACACTGAAGCTTTCTTT. Translated, it gives CSARDRGNTEAFF.